Below are 13 T cell receptor beta chains sequenced from a single sample in a study of blood T cell repertoires in COVID-19. Clones were read by immunoSEQ multiplex PCR, and TCRdb kept only the in-frame ones, dropping some. The table has about 110,000 clones, around 88% seen once; the top ten hold 5.5% to 8%. Material for sequencing was peripheral blood. The receptor set was obtained from a middle-aged man with active or convalescent COVID-19.

This chain joins TRBV5-4 and TRBJ2-7; a weak D match, TRBD2 (6 bases). Between the trimmed V and J ends, which lost 4 bases and 2 bases, there was a span of 13 bases. The CDR3 extends over 14 amino acids. The germline V gene encodes CDR1 SGHNT and CDR2 YYREEE (reference sequence). Here the CDR3 DNA reads TGTGCCAGCAGCACCCGCCCGGGGGCCTACGAGCAGTACTTC. It yields the protein CASSTRPGAYEQYF. Full variable domain (outside the CDR3, taken from reference TRBV5-4 and TRBJ2-7): ETGVTQSPTHLIKTRGQQVTLRCSSQSGHNTVSWYQQALGQGPQFIFQYYREEENGRGNFPPRFSGLQFPNYSSELNVNALELDDSALYLCASSTRPGAYEQYFGPGTRLTVT.

This clone was recorded once. The chain has TRBV28 and TRBJ1-4, with no clear D. This CDR3 has 13 residues. Per germline, CDR1 MDHEN and CDR2 SYDVKM. Trimming shortened V by 2 bases and J by 10 bases, and 11 bases separated the two germline ends. CDR3: CASSLEAEGKLFF. The CDR3 region has the DNA TGTGCCAGCAGTTTAGAAGCAGAGGGAAAACTGTTTTTT. Full variable domain (missing parts from reference TRBV28 and TRBJ1-4): DVKVTQSSRYLVKRTGEKVFLECVQDMDHENMFWYRQDPGLGLRLIYFSYDVKMKEKGDIPEGYSVSREKKERFSLILESASTNQTSMYLCASSLEAEGKLFFGSGTQLSVL.

The genes are TRBV3-1 (or the pseudogene TRBV3-2) and TRBJ2-2; 7 bases agree with TRBD1. Germline-derived CDR1 and CDR2 are LGHDT and YNNKEL (reference sequence). The CDR3 extends over 13 amino acids. V dropped 2 bases and J dropped 12; count of bases not matched to a gene: 6. This CDR3 reads CASSQPSQGKLFF. The CDR3 coding sequence is TGTGCCAGCAGCCAACCGTCACAGGGGAAGCTGTTTTTT.

This chain links TRBV19 with TRBJ1-5; D gene unclear. Per the germline V gene, CDR1 is LNHDA and CDR2 is SQIVND (reference sequence). The V end was cut by 4 bases, the J end by 0 bases, with 16 bases between. The CDR3 has 17 amino acids. Written as DNA, the CDR3 is TGTGCCAGTAGTACCCGTCCTTCAATCTATAGCAATCAGCCCCAGCATTTT. This codes for CASSTRPSIYSNQPQHF.

V usage is TRBV28 and J usage is TRBJ1-5; D is possibly TRBD1 (5 bases). Germline values: CDR1 MDHEN, CDR2 SYDVKM. This CDR3 spans 14 amino acids. Trimming left V 3 bases short and J 9 bases short, with 15 bases between. The CDR3 nucleotides read TGTGCCAGCAGTTTGGGGCAGCTCCCTCGGCCCCAGCATTTT. Its protein product is CASSLGQLPRPQHF.

This chain uses TRBV7-6 with TRBJ2-1; 10 nucleotides match TRBD2. Germline V gives CDR1 SGHVS, CDR2 FNYEAQ. V lost 3 bases and J lost 0; bases outside the gene matches: 5. CDR3 length: 17 residues. The CDR3 DNA follows: TGTGCCAGCAGCTTGGGACTAGCGACAAGCTCCTACAATGAGCAGTTCTTC. This translates into CASSLGLATSSYNEQFF.

The CDR3 DNA reads as TGTGCCAGTAGTGTGTCGACAGGGGGCGCGGTGGAGACCCAGTACTTC. This sequence encodes CASSVSTGGAVETQYF. The V and J genes are TRBV19 and TRBJ2-5; 10 nucleotides agree with TRBD1. Per germline, CDR1 LNHDA and CDR2 SQIVND (reference sequence). V trimming: 5 bases; J trimming: 5 bases; junction bases outside the gene matches: 11. The CDR3 runs 16 residues.

The chain combines TRBV5-4 with TRBJ2-1, with 8 positions matching TRBD2. The CDR3 contains 16 residues. The junction had 9 bases not matched to a gene; V was cut back by 0 bases and J by 7 bases. Germline assignment: CDR1 SGHNT and CDR2 YYREEE (reference sequence). The CDR3 DNA sequence: TGTGCCAGCAGCTTGGGAGTAGCGGGGAGAGGAAATGAGCAGTTCTTC. Amino acid sequence: CASSLGVAGRGNEQFF.

The CDR3 DNA is TGTGCCAGCAGTGCTGAGGGTCAGAACTATGGCTACACCTTC. Residues: CASSAEGQNYGYTF. This chain connects TRBV6-2 or TRBV6-3 to TRBJ1-2; D uncertain. V lost 5 bases to trimming and J lost 2 bases, with 12 bases between them. The germline V gene has CDR1 MNHEY and CDR2 SVGEGT. This CDR3 region has 14 residues.

This chain connects TRBV18 to TRBJ2-5; D is perhaps TRBD2 (5 bases). The CDR3 runs 13 residues. Germline-derived CDR1 and CDR2 are KGHSH and LQKENI. V was cut by 6 bases and J by 5 bases, with 13 bases left in between. The chain's CDR3 is CASSTSGSETQYF. The CDR3 DNA follows: TGTGCCAGCTCGACGTCGGGGTCGGAGACCCAGTACTTC.

This chain links TRBV4-2 with TRBJ2-1, with D unclear. V shed 4 bases and J shed 7 bases, with 14 bases lying between them. Germline V lookup: CDR1 LGHNA, CDR2 YNFKEQ. This CDR3 spans 14 amino acids. The CDR3 region is CASSLSQALNEQFF. CDR3 coding DNA: TGTGCCAGCAGCCTAAGCCAAGCCTTGAATGAGCAGTTCTTC.

V and J are TRBV18 and TRBJ2-5; 11 bases map to TRBD2. Losses at the gene ends were 4 bases for V and 1 base for J; bases not matched to a gene: 5. CDR1 and CDR2 from the germline V gene are KGHSH and LQKENI. This CDR3 has 16 amino acids. In DNA form, the CDR3 reads TGTGCCAGCTCACGGCCTAGCGGGAGGCCCCAAGAGACCCAGTACTTC. It yields the protein CASSRPSGRPQETQYF.

The chain joins TRBV12-3 or TRBV12-4 to TRBJ2-5; 7 nucleotides agree with TRBD1. The CDR3 totals 13 residues. Germline trimming cut 5 bases from V and 5 bases from J; bases unmatched to any gene: 5. In DNA, the CDR3 is TGTGCCAGCAGTCCCGGGACAGCCGAGACCCAGTACTTC. Amino acid sequence: CASSPGTAETQYF.